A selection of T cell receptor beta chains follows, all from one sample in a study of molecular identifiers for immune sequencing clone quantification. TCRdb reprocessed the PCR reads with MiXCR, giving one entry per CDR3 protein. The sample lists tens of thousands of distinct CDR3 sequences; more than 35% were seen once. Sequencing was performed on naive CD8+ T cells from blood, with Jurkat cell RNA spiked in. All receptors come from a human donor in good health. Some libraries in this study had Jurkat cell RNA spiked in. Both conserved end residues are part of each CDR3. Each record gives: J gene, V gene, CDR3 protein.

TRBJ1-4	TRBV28	CASSRDRGPNEKLFF
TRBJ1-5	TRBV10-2	CASRSGGGGNQPQHF
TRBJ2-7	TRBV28	CASRRTGGAYEQYF
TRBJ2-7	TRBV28	CASSLRDPRTGQYF
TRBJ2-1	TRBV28	CASSRDLAGSYNEQFF
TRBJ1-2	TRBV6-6	CASLLTGQGYGYTF
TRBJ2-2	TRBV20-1	CSAQGINTGELFF
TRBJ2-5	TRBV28	CASSLLETQETQYF
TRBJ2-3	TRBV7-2	CASIPGRVTTDTQYF
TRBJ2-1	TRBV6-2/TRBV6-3	CASSYVRGRSYNEQFF
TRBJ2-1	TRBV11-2	CASSPTGPYNEQFF
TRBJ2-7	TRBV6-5	CASSYAGGGYVQYF
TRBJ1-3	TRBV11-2	CASSLGGNTIYF
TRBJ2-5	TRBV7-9	CASGWNKGPQETQYF
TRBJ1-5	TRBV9	CASSVGTGSAQPQHF
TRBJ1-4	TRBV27	CASSLSGVRRKLFF
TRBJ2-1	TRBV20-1	CSARAVSRGPSEQFF
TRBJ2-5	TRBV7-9	CASSLVRATQETQYF
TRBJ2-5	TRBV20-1	CSADSWGEYQETQYF
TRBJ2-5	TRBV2	CASRGLQETQYF